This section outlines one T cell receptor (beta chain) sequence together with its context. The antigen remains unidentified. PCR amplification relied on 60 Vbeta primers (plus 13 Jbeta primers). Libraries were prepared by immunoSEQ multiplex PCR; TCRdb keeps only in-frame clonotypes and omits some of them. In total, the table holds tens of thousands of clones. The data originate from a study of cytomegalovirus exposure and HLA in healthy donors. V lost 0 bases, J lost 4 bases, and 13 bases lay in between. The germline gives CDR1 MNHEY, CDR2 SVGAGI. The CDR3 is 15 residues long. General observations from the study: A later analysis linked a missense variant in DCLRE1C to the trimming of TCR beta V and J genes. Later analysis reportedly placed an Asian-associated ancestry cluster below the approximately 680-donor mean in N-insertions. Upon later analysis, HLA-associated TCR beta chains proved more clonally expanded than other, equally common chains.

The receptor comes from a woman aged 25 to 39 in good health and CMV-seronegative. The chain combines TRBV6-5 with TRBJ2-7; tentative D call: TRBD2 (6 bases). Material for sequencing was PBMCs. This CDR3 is CASSYSRRGAYEQYF. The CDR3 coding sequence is TGTGCCAGCAGTTACTCGCGGAGGGGAGCGTACGAGCAGTACTTC.